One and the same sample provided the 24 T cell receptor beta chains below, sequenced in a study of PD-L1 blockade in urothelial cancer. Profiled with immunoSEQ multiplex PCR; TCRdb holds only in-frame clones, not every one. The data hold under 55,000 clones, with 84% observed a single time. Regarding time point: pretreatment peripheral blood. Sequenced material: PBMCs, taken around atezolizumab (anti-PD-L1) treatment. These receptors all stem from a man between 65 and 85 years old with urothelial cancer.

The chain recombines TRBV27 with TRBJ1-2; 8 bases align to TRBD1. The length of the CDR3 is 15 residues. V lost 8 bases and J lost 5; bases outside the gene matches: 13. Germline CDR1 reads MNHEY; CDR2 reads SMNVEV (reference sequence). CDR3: CASHRAGGIEYGYTF. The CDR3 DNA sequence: TGTGCCAGCCATAGGGCAGGGGGCATTGAGTATGGCTACACCTTC.

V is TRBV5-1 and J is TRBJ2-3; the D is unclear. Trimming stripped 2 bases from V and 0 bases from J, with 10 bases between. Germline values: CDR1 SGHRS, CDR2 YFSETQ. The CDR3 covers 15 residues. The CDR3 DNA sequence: TGCGCCAGCAGCTTTGCGGTAGCTAGCACAGATACGCAGTATTTT. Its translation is CASSFAVASTDTQYF.

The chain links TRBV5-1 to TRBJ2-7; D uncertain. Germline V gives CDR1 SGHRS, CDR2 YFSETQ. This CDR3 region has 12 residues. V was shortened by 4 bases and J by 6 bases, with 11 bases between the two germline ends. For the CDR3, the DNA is TGCGCCAGCAGCCTCGACGGGTTCGAGCAGTACTTC. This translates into CASSLDGFEQYF.

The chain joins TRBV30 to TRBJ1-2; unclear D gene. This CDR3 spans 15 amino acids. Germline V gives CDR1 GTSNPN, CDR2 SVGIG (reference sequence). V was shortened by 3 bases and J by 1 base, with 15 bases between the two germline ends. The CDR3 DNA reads TGTGCCTGGAGCCCTCCGGGAGGGAATAACTATGGCTACACCTTC. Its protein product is CAWSPPGGNNYGYTF.

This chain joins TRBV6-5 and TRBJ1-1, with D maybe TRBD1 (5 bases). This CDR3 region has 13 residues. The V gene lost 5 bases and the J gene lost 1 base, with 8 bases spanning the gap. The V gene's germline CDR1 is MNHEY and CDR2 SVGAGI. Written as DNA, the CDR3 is TGTGCCAGCAGTCATCAGGGGAACACTGAAGCTTTCTTT. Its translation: CASSHQGNTEAFF.

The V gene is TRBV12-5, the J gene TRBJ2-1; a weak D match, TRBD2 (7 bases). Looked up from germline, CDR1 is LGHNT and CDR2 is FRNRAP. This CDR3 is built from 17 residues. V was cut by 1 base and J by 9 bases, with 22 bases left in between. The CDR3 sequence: CASGLGRFPGEGGEQFF. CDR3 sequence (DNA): TGTGCTAGTGGTTTGGGACGCTTCCCAGGGGAGGGCGGTGAGCAGTTCTTC.

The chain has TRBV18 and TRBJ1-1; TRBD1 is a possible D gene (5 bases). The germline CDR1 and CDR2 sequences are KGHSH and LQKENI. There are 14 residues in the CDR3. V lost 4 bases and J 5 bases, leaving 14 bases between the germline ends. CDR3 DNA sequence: TGTGCCAGCTCACTCGACAGCCTTGGGACTGAAGCTTTCTTT. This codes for CASSLDSLGTEAFF.

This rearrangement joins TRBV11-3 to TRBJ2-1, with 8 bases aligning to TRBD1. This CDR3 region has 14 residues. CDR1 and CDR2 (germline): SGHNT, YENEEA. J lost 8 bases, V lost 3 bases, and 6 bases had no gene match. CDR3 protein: CASSFGQGIHEQFF. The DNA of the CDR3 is TGTGCCAGCAGCTTTGGACAGGGCATACATGAGCAGTTCTTC. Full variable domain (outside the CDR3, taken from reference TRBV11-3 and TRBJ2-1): EAGVVQSPRYKIIEKKQPVAFWCNPISGHNTLYWYLQNLGQGPELLIRYENEEAVDDSQLPKDRFSAERLKGVDSTLKIQPAELGDSAVYLCASSFGQGIHEQFFGPGTRLTVL.

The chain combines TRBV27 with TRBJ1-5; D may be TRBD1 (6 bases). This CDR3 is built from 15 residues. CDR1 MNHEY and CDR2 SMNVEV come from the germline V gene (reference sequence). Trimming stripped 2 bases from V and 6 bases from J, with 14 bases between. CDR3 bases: TGTGCCAGCAGTTTAAACCAGGGGATAGGTCAGCCCCAGCATTTT. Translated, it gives CASSLNQGIGQPQHF.

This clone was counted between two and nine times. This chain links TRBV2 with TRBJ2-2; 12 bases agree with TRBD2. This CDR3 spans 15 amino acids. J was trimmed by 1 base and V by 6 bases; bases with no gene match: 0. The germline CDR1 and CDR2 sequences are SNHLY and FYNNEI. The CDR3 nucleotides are TGTGCCAGCAGGGGACTAGCGGGGAACACCGGGGAGCTGTTTTTT. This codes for CASRGLAGNTGELFF.

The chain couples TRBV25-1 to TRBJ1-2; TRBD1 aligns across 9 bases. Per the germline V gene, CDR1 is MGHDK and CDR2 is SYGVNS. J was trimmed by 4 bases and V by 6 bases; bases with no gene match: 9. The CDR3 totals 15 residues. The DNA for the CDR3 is TGTGCCAGCAGCCAGGGACAGGGAGCCCTCTATGGCTACACCTTC. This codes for CASSQGQGALYGYTF.

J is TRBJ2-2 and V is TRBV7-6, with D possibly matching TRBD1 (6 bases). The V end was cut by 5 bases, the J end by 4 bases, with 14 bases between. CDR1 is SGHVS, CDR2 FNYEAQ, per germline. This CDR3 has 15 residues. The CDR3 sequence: CASSPQGGSTGELFF. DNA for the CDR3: TGTGCCAGCAGCCCACAGGGTGGGAGCACCGGGGAGCTGTTTTTT.

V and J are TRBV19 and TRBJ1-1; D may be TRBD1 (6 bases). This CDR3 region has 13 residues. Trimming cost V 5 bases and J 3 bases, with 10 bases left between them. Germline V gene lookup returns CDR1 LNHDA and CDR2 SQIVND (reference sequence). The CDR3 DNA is TGTGCCAGTAGTGTAAAGGGGGACACTGAAGCTTTCTTT. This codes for CASSVKGDTEAFF.

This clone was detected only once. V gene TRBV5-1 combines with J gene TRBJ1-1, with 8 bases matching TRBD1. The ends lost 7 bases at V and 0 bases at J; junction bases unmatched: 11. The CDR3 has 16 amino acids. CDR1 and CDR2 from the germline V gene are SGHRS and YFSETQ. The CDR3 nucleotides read TGCGCCAGCGGCCTATCAACAGGGGGTGTGAACACTGAAGCTTTCTTT. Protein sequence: CASGLSTGGVNTEAFF.

This CDR3 reads CASSSDTKTGGYEQYF. CDR3 sequence (DNA): TGTGCCAGCAGCTCAGATACGAAAACAGGGGGCTACGAGCAGTACTTC. The V call is TRBV5-8, the J call TRBJ2-7; 8 bases are a match to TRBD1. V trimming: 3 bases; J trimming: 3 bases; junction bases outside the gene matches: 11. Germline V gene sequence: CDR1 SGHTS, CDR2 YDEGEE. There are 16 residues in the CDR3.

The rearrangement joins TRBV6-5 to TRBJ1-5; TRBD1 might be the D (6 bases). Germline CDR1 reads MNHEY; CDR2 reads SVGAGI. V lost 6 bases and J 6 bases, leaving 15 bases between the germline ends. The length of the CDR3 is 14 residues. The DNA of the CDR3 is TGTGCCAGCAGCTCCCACAGGGCCCTTCAGCCCCAGCATTTT. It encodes CASSSHRALQPQHF.

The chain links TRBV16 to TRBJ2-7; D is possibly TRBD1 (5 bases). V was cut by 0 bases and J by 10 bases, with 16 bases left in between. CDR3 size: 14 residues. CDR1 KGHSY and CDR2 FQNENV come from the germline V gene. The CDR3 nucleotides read TGTGCCAGCAGCCAATCTTACAGGCAAGACCCCCAGTACTTC. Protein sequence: CASSQSYRQDPQYF.

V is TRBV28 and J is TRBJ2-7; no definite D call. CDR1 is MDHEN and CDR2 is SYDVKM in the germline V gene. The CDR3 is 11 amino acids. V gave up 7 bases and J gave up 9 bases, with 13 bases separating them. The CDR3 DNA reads TGTGCCAGCACCTCCCCGGTCGGGCAGTACTTC. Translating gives CASTSPVGQYF.

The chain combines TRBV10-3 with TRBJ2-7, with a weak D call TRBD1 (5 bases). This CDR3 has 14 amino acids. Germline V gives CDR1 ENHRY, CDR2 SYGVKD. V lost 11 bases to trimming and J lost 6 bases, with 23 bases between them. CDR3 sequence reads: CAVTGQGRMGEQYF. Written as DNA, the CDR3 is TGTGCCGTCACCGGTCAGGGTAGAATGGGCGAGCAGTACTTC.

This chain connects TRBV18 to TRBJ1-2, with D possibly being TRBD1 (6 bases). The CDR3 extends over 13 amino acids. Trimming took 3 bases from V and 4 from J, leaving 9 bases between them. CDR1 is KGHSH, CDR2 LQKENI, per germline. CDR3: CASSPGQVYGYTF. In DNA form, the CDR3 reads TGTGCCAGCTCACCGGGACAAGTCTATGGCTACACCTTC.

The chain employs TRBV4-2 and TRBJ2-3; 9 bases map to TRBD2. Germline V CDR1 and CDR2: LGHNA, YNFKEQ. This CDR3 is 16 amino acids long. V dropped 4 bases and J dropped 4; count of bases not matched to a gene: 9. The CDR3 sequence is CASSPQRGAVPDTQYF. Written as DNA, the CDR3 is TGTGCCAGCAGCCCCCAGCGGGGGGCCGTCCCAGATACGCAGTATTTT.

CDR3 sequence: CASSDRGPFYNEQFF. DNA for the CDR3: TGTGCCAGCAGTGATAGGGGTCCCTTCTACAATGAGCAGTTCTTC. This chain joins TRBV2 and TRBJ2-1; a weak D match, TRBD1 (5 bases). The CDR3 has 15 residues. Per germline, CDR1 SNHLY and CDR2 FYNNEI. The ends were cut back, 3 bases at V and 3 bases at J, with 12 bases in the middle.

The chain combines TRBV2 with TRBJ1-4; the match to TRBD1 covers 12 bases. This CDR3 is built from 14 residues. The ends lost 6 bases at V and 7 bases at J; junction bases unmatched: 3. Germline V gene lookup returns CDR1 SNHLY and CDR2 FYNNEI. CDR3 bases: TGTGCCAGCAGGAGGGACAGGGGGCTTGAAAAACTGTTTTTT. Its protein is CASRRDRGLEKLFF.

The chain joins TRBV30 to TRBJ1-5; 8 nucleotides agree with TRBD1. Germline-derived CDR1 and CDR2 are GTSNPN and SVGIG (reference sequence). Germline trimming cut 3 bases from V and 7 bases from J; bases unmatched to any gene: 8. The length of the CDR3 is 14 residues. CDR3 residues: CAWRPTGEDQPQHF. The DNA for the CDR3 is TGTGCCTGGAGACCGACAGGGGAAGACCAGCCCCAGCATTTT. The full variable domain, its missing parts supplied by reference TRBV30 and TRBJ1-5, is SQTIHQWPATLVQPVGSPLSLECTVEGTSNPNLYWYRQAAGRGLQLLFYSVGIGQISSEVPQNLSASRPQDRQFILSSKKLLLSDSGFYLCAWRPTGEDQPQHFGDGTRLSIL.